The rows below give T cell receptor beta chains drawn from one sample of a study of T cell responses to AZD1222 COVID-19 vaccine. Profiling relied on immunoSEQ multiplex PCR, and the TCRdb table lists in-frame clones only, not all of them. The table includes some 150,000 clones, about 85% detected once. The specimen comprised peripheral blood, sampled on day 0 of AZD1222 vaccination. All receptors derive from an adult in good health. CDR3s include the opening cysteine and the closing phenylalanine or tryptophan. A D gene is named only where the DNA matches it firmly. Only part of the rows carry a size: once, few, many, or a class if the clone is expanded.

>TRBV15|once|.|TRBJ2-3
CATSRGGGGTDTQYF
TGTGCCACCAGCAGAGGGGGGGGCGGCACAGATACGCAGTATTTT
>TRBV3-1/TRBV3-2|.|.|TRBJ2-1
CASSRTAGKYNEQFF
TGTGCCAGCAGCCGTACAGCGGGCAAATACAATGAGCAGTTCTTC
>TRBV2|.|TRBD2|TRBJ2-7
CASSVTSGAHEQYF
TGTGCCAGCAGTGTTACTAGCGGGGCCCACGAGCAGTACTTC
>TRBV6-2/TRBV6-3|.|.|TRBJ2-1
CASSKPRRGDEQFF
TGTGCCAGCAGCAAGCCTCGGAGGGGCGATGAGCAGTTCTTC
>TRBV7-8|.|.|TRBJ2-7
CASSLEGILQYF
TGTGCCAGCAGCTTAGAAGGTATCTTGCAGTACTTC
>TRBV19|.|.|TRBJ2-3
CASSIQGLSTDTQYF
TGTGCCAGTAGTATTCAAGGGCTAAGCACAGATACGCAGTATTTT
>TRBV9|.|.|TRBJ1-4
CASSVGTATNEKLFF
TGTGCCAGCAGCGTAGGGACAGCAACTAATGAAAAACTGTTTTTT
>TRBV3-1/TRBV3-2|.|.|TRBJ1-2
CASSQAAAGGYTF
TGTGCCAGCAGCCAAGCGGCGGCTGGGGGCTACACCTTC
>TRBV5-1|.|TRBD1|TRBJ2-5
CASSWGTEQETQYF
TGCGCCAGCAGCTGGGGGACAGAACAAGAGACCCAGTACTTC
>TRBV7-9|.|.|TRBJ2-7
CASSSLGYEQYF
TGTGCCAGCAGCTCCCTGGGGTACGAGCAGTACTTC
>TRBV7-2|.|TRBD2|TRBJ2-5
CASSLSHISGGQETQYF
TGTGCCAGCAGCTTATCACATATAAGCGGGGGACAAGAGACCCAGTACTTC
>TRBV28|.|.|TRBJ2-2
CAIPRGRALTGELFF
TGTGCCATCCCGAGGGGACGGGCGTTGACCGGGGAGCTGTTTTTT
>TRBV14|.|TRBD2|TRBJ2-1
CASSQDLAGKQFF
TGTGCCAGCAGCCAAGATCTAGCGGGGAAACAGTTCTTC
>TRBV9|.|TRBD2|TRBJ2-3
CASSVAGASGADTQYF
TGTGCCAGCAGCGTAGCTGGGGCTAGCGGGGCAGATACGCAGTATTTT
>TRBV5-1|once|TRBD1|TRBJ1-4
CASSLGQGIVAEKLFF
TGCGCCAGCAGCTTGGGACAGGGGATCGTGGCTGAAAAACTGTTTTTT
>TRBV5-1|.|.|TRBJ2-5
CASSWGNSGQETQYF
TGCGCCAGCAGCTGGGGGAATAGCGGCCAAGAGACCCAGTACTTC
>TRBV3-1/TRBV3-2|.|.|TRBJ2-7
CASSQGFEQYF
TGTGCCAGCAGCCAAGGCTTCGAGCAGTACTTC
>TRBV5-1|.|.|TRBJ1-4
CASSKARRGSGEKLFF
TGCGCCAGCAGCAAGGCGAGACGGGGATCGGGGGAAAAACTGTTTTTT
>TRBV27|.|.|TRBJ1-2
CASSSSPNIGYTF
TGTGCCAGCAGTTCATCCCCCAATATAGGCTACACCTTC
>TRBV12-3/TRBV12-4|once|.|TRBJ1-5
CASGEGRDQPQHF
TGTGCCAGCGGGGAGGGGCGTGATCAGCCCCAGCATTTT
>TRBV30|.|.|TRBJ1-5
CAWIKDPGGVSNQPQHF
TGTGCCTGGATAAAAGACCCCGGGGGTGTTAGCAATCAGCCCCAGCATTTT
>TRBV7-2|few|TRBD2|TRBJ2-7
CASSLGLAGAYEQYF
TGTGCCAGCAGCCTTGGACTAGCGGGCGCCTACGAGCAGTACTTC
>TRBV10-2|.|.|TRBJ2-7
CASNPVFSYEQYF
TGCGCCAGCAACCCGGTATTCTCCTACGAGCAGTACTTC
>TRBV19|.|.|TRBJ1-1
CASSGTGKNTEAFF
TGTGCCAGTAGCGGGACGGGAAAGAACACTGAAGCTTTCTTT
>TRBV7-6|.|TRBD2|TRBJ2-7
CASSLDSGGPYEQYF
TGTGCCAGCAGCTTAGATAGCGGGGGGCCCTACGAGCAGTACTTC
>TRBV3-1/TRBV3-2|.|.|TRBJ2-5
CASSAAGPGTQYF
TGTGCCAGCAGCGCTGCGGGCCCGGGGACCCAGTACTTC
>TRBV5-4|.|.|TRBJ1-2
CASSPGGGVGYTF
TGTGCCAGCAGCCCCGGTGGGGGGGTTGGCTACACCTTC
>TRBV3-1/TRBV3-2|.|.|TRBJ1-6
CASSQERSSYNSPLHF
TGTGCCAGCAGCCAAGAAAGAAGCTCCTATAATTCACCCCTCCACTTT
>TRBV6-5|.|.|TRBJ1-1
CASRAPRGAVTEAFF
TGTGCCAGCAGGGCACCCCGGGGGGCAGTCACTGAAGCTTTCTTT
>TRBV5-1|many|TRBD1|TRBJ1-1
CASSSQPGQGASGEAFF
TGCGCCAGCAGCTCACAACCGGGACAGGGGGCGAGTGGTGAAGCTTTCTTT
>TRBV19|few|TRBD1|TRBJ1-1
CASSDRGNTEAFF
TGTGCCAGTAGTGACAGGGGGAACACTGAAGCTTTCTTT
>TRBV5-1|.|.|TRBJ1-6
CASSSGGGFNSPLHF
TGCGCCAGCAGCTCGGGAGGGGGATTCAATTCACCCCTCCACTTT
>TRBV3-1/TRBV3-2|.|TRBD1|TRBJ1-2
CASSPGQGIRGYTF
TGTGCCAGCAGCCCCGGACAGGGAATTAGAGGCTACACCTTC
>TRBV7-2|.|TRBD1|TRBJ1-6
CASSPRQGYNSPLHF
TGTGCCAGCAGCCCAAGACAGGGTTATAATTCACCCCTCCACTTT
>TRBV6-1|.|.|TRBJ2-7
CASSGAGGRGAPLYEQYF
TGTGCCAGCAGTGGAGCCGGGGGGCGCGGGGCTCCTCTCTACGAGCAGTACTTC
>TRBV9|few|.|TRBJ2-2
CASGEAPGELFF
TGTGCCAGCGGGGAGGCCCCCGGGGAGCTGTTTTTT
>TRBV19|.|TRBD1|TRBJ1-6
CARRQGPWGSPLHF
TGTGCCAGGCGACAGGGCCCTTGGGGATCACCCCTCCACTTT
>TRBV6-5|.|.|TRBJ2-2
CASSSVGGNTGELFF
TGTGCCAGCAGTTCTGTCGGGGGGAACACCGGGGAGCTGTTTTTT
>TRBV6-5|.|TRBD1|TRBJ1-5
CASSYGQGENQPQHF
TGTGCCAGCAGTTACGGCCAGGGGGAGAATCAGCCCCAGCATTTT
>TRBV2|few|TRBD1|TRBJ1-2
CASSGGTGNGYTF
TGTGCCAGCAGTGGCGGGACAGGGAATGGCTACACCTTC
>TRBV12-3/TRBV12-4|.|.|TRBJ2-3
CASSLALDTQYF
TGTGCCAGCAGTTTAGCGTTGGATACGCAGTATTTT
>TRBV27|.|TRBD1|TRBJ1-1
CASSLQQTRTGNTEAFF
TGTGCCAGCAGTTTACAACAGACGCGGACAGGGAACACTGAAGCTTTCTTT
>TRBV3-1/TRBV3-2|.|.|TRBJ1-1
CASSQEGLGATEAFF
TGTGCCAGCAGCCAAGAAGGCCTGGGGGCCACTGAAGCTTTCTTT
>TRBV5-5|.|TRBD1|TRBJ2-2
CASSSGQGNTGELFF
TGTGCCAGCAGCTCGGGACAGGGAAACACCGGGGAGCTGTTTTTT
>TRBV7-2|.|TRBD2|TRBJ2-5
CASSLAGGGETQYF
TGTGCCAGCAGCCTAGCGGGGGGCGGGGAGACCCAGTACTTC